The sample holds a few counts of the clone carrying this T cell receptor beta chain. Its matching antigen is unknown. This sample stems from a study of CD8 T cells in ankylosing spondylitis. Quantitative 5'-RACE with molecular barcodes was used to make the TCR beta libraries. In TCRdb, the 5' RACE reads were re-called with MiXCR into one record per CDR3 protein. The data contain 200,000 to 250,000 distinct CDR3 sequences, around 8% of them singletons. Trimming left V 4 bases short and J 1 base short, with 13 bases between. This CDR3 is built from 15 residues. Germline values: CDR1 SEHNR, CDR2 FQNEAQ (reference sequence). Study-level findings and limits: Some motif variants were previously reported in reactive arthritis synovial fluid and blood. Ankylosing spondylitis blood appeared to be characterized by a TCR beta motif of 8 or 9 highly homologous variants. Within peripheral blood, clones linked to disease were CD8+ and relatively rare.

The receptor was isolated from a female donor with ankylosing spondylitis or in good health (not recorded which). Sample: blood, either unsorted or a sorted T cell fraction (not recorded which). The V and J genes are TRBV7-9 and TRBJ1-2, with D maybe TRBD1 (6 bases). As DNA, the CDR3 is TGTGCCAGCAGCTCATGGACAGCCGATAACTATGGCTACACCTTC. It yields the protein CASSSWTADNYGYTF.